This T cell receptor (beta chain) was sequenced during a study of blood T cell repertoires in COVID-19. In Seattle, patients joined the study during active infection and were tracked longitudinally. The germline CDR1 and CDR2 sequences are PRHDT and FYEKMQ (reference sequence). This CDR3 contains 15 residues. The germline V and J ends were trimmed by 0 bases and 5 bases, with 11 bases remaining between them. In the authors' workflow: Quantification of nucleated cells was approximated via reference gene primer amplification. Sequencing was performed with immunoSEQ multiplex PCR; in TCRdb, only in-frame clones are kept and a portion is missing. The DNA gave D and trimming, while V, J and clone size come from that table. The profile shows fewer than 200,000 clones, 70% to 90% of them singletons.

The sample consisted of peripheral blood. This chain joins TRBV13 and TRBJ1-5; D is ambiguous. The sequence was collected from a woman in her forties or fifties with COVID-19, enrolled during active disease. This chain's CDR3 is CASSLGGGGDQPQHF. The CDR3 nucleotides read TGTGCCAGCAGCTTAGGGGGAGGTGGCGATCAGCCCCAGCATTTT.